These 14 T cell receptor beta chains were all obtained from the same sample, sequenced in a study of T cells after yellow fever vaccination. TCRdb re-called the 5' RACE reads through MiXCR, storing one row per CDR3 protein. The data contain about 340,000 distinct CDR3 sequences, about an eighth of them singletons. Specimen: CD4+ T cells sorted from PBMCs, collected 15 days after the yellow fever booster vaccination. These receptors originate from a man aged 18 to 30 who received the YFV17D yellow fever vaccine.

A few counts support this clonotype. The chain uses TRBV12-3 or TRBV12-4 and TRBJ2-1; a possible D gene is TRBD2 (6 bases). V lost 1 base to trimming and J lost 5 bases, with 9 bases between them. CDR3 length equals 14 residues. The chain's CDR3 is CASSLVGLNNEQFF. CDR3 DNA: TGTGCCAGCAGTTTAGTGGGACTGAACAATGAGCAGTTCTTC.

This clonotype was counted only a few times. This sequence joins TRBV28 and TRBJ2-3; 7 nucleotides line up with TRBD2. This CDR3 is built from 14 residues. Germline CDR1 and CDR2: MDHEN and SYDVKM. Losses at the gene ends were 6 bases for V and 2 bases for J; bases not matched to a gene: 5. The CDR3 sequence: CASRRAGLTDTQYF. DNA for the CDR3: TGTGCCAGCAGAAGAGCGGGGCTCACAGATACGCAGTATTTT.

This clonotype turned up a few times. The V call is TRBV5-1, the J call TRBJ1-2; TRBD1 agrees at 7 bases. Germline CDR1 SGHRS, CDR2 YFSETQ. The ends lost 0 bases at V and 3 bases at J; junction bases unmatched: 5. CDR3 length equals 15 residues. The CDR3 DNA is TGCGCCAGCAGCTTGGCCGGCAGGGGGGACTATGGCTACACCTTC. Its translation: CASSLAGRGDYGYTF.

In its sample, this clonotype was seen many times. This CDR3 reads CASSLGSGPWNEQYV. The CDR3 DNA sequence: TGTGCCAGCAGCTTAGGGTCGGGCCCTTGGAACGAGCAGTACGTC. The rearrangement links TRBV7-2 to TRBJ2-7, with D unresolved. Trimming took off 1 base at V and 5 bases at J, with 15 bases between the two ends. This CDR3 is built from 15 residues. The germline CDR1 and CDR2 sequences are SGHTA and FQGNSA.

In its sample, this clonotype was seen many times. The CDR3 nucleotides are TGTGCCAGCAGTTTAGCGCTACTAGCGGGGGGTCAACTTGGGGAGCTGTTTTTT. It encodes CASSLALLAGGQLGELFF. The chain is built from TRBV12-3 or TRBV12-4 and TRBJ2-2; TRBD2 matches at 12 bases. The CDR3 totals 18 residues. The ends lost 0 bases at V and 8 bases at J; junction bases unmatched: 10.

CDR3 sequence (DNA): TGCGCCAGAAAGAGAGGGGGAACGACAGATACGCAGTATTTT. Residues: CARKRGGTTDTQYF. The J gene is TRBJ2-3, the V gene TRBV4-3, with a weak D call TRBD1 (6 bases). Germline V gives CDR1 LGHNA, CDR2 YSLEER. With 9 bases removed from V and 3 bases from J, the gap between germline ends came to 16 bases. There are 14 residues in the CDR3.

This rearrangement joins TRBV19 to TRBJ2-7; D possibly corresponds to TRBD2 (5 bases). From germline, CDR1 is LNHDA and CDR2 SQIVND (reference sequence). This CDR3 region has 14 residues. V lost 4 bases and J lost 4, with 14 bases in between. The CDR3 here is CASSRASGIYEQYF. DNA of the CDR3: TGTGCCAGTAGTAGGGCCAGCGGTATTTACGAGCAGTACTTC.

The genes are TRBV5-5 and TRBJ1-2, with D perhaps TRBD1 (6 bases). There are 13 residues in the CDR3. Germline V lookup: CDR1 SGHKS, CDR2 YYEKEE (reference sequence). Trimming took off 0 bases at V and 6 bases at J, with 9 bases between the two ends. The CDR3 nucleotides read TGTGCCAGCAGCTTGGTCACAGGGAATGGCTACACCTTC. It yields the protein CASSLVTGNGYTF.

Here the CDR3 reads CASPRRYIEQFF. The CDR3 coding sequence is TGTGCCAGCCCCCGCAGGTACATTGAGCAGTTCTTC. This sequence joins TRBV21-1 and TRBJ2-1; TRBD2, the table's D call, was not compared with the DNA. TRBV21-1 is given as a pseudogene. This CDR3 is built from 12 residues.

CDR3 amino acids: CSARAGIQETQYF. In DNA form, the CDR3 reads TGCAGTGCTAGAGCGGGGATCCAAGAGACCCAGTACTTC. The chain has TRBV20-1 and TRBJ2-5; TRBD2 is a possible D gene (5 bases). Trimming stripped 1 base from V and 1 base from J, with 7 bases between. Germline V gene data show CDR1 as DFQATT and CDR2 as SNEGSKA (reference sequence). There are 13 residues in the CDR3.

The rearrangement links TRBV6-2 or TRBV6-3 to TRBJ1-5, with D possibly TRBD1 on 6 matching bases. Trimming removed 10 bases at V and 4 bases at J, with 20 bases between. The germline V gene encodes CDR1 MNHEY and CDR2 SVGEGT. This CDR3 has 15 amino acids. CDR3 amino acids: CATGYSSGVNQPQHF. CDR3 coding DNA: TGTGCCACCGGATACTCATCAGGGGTGAATCAGCCCCAGCATTTT.

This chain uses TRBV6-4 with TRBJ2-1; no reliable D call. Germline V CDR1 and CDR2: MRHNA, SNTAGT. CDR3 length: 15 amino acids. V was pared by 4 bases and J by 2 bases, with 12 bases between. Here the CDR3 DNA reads TGTGCCAGCAGTGCCCACCAGGAAGCCTACAATGAGCAGTTCTTC. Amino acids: CASSAHQEAYNEQFF.

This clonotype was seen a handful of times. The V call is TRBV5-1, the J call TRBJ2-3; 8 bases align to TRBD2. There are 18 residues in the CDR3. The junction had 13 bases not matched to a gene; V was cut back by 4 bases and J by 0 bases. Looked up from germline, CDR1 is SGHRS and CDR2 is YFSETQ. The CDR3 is CASSLRGKRGLSTDTQYF. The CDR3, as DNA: TGCGCCAGCAGCCTGAGAGGGAAGCGGGGGCTAAGCACAGATACGCAGTATTTT.

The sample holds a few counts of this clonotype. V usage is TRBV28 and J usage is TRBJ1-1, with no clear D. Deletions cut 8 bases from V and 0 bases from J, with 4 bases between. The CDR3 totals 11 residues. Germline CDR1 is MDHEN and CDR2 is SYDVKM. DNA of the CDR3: TGTGCCAGCGGGATGAACACTGAAGCTTTCTTT. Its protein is CASGMNTEAFF.